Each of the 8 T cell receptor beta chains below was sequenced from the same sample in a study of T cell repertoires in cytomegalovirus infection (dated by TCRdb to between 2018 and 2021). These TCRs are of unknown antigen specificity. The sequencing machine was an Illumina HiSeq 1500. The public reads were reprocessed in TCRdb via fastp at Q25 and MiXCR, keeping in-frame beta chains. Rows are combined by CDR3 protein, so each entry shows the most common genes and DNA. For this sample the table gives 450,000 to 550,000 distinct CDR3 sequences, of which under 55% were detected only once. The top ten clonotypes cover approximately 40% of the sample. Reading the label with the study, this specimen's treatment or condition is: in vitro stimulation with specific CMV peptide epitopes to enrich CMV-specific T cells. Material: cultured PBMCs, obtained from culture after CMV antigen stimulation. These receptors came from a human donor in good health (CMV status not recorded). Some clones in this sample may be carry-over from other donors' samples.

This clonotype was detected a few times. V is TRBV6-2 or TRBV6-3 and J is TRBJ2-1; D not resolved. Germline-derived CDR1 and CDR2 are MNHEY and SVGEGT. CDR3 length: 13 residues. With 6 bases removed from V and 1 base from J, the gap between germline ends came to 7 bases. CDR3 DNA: TGTGCCAGCAGCCCCCTTTCCTACAATGAGCAGTTCTTC. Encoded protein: CASSPLSYNEQFF.

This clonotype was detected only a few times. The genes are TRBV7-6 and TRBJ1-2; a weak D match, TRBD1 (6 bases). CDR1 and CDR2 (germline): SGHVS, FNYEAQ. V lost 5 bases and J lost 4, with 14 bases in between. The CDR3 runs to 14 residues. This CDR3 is CASSPNTGSYGYTF. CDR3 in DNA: TGTGCCAGCAGCCCAAACACAGGGAGCTATGGCTACACCTTC.

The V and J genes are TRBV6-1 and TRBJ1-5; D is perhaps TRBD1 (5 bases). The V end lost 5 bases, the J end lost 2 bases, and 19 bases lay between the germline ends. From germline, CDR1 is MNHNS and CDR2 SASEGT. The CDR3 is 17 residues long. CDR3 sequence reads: CASSPPRAGRGNQPQHF. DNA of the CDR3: TGTGCCAGCAGTCCCCCTCGGGCAGGGAGAGGCAATCAGCCCCAGCATTTT.

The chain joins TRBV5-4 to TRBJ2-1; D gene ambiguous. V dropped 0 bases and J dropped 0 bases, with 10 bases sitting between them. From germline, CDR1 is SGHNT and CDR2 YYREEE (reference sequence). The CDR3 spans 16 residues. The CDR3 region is CASSLGGLLSYNEQFF. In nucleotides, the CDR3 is TGTGCCAGCAGCTTGGGAGGTCTACTCTCCTACAATGAGCAGTTCTTC.

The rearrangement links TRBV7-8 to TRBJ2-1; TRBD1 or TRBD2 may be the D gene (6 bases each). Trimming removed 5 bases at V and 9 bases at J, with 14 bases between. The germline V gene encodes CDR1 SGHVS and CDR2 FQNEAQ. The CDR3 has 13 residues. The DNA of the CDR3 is TGTGCCAGCAGCCTGGAGGGGGTTCCTGAGCAGTTCTTC. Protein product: CASSLEGVPEQFF.

CDR3 region: CASSVTGDNSPLHF. The CDR3 bases are TGTGCCAGCAGCGTGACAGGGGATAATTCACCCCTCCACTTT. The chain combines TRBV7-2 with TRBJ1-6, with 8 bases identical to TRBD1. Trimming removed 5 bases from V and 5 bases from J; junction bases left unmatched: 2. The CDR3 is 14 amino acids. Germline V CDR1 and CDR2: SGHTA, FQGNSA.

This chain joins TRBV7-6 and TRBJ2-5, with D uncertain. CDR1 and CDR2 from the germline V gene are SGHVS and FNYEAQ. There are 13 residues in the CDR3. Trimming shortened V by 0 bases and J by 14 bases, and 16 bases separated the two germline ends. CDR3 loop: CASSLAVETPLYF. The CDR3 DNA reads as TGTGCCAGCAGCTTAGCGGTTGAGACTCCCCTATACTTC.

The CDR3 sequence: CASSKGVVGEKLFF. The CDR3 DNA follows: TGTGCCAGCAGCAAAGGGGTAGTGGGGGAAAAACTGTTTTTT. The J gene is TRBJ1-4, the V gene TRBV27; a possible D gene is TRBD1 (5 bases). V lost 6 bases, J lost 8 bases, and 16 bases lay in between. The germline gives CDR1 MNHEY, CDR2 SMNVEV (reference sequence). This CDR3 region has 14 residues.